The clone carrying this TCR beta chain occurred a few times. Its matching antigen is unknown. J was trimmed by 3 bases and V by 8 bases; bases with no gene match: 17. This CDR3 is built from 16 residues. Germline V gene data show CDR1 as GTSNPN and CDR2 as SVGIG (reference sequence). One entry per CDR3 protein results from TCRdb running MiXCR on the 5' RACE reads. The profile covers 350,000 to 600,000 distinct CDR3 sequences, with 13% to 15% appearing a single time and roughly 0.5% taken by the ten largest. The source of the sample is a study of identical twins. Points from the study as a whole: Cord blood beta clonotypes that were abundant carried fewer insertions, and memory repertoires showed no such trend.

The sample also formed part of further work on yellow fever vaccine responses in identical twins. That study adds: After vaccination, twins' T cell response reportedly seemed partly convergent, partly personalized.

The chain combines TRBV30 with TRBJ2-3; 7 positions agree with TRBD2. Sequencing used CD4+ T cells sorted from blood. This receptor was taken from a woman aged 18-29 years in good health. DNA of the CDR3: TGTGCCCCTCATGATCCCCGTAGCGGGTGTACAGATACGCAGTATTTT. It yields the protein CAPHDPRSGCTDTQYF.